This TCR beta chain comes out of a study of T cells after yellow fever vaccination. Background on the study: Researchers used SMART-Seq v4 Ultra Low Input to prepare fractions that had low cell numbers. Overall study results and limits: At around 96% for CD4 and just over 85% for CD8, most primary-vaccination clones showed up again after the booster. A small proportion of clonotypes was detected in both the CD4 and CD8 compartments. The secondary response was weaker, and its peak arrived faster, on day 5 versus 15.

A word on this clonotype: Its antigen remains unidentified.

TCRdb called the 5' RACE reads again in MiXCR, with one record for every CDR3 protein. Among 150,000 to 200,000 distinct CDR3 sequences listed, approximately 10% were seen once. This specimen was CD8+ T cells sorted from PBMCs, taken 15 days after the yellow fever booster vaccination. This sequence was found in a man between 18 and 29 years old who received the YFV17D yellow fever vaccine.

The CDR3 loop is CSVGQRENEQFF. CDR3 in DNA: TGCAGCGTTGGCCAGAGAGAGAATGAGCAGTTCTTC. The chain combines TRBV29-1 with TRBJ2-1; D not certain. Germline-derived CDR1 and CDR2 are SQVTM and ANQGSEA. This CDR3 spans 12 amino acids. Deletions cut 4 bases from V and 7 bases from J, with 11 bases between.